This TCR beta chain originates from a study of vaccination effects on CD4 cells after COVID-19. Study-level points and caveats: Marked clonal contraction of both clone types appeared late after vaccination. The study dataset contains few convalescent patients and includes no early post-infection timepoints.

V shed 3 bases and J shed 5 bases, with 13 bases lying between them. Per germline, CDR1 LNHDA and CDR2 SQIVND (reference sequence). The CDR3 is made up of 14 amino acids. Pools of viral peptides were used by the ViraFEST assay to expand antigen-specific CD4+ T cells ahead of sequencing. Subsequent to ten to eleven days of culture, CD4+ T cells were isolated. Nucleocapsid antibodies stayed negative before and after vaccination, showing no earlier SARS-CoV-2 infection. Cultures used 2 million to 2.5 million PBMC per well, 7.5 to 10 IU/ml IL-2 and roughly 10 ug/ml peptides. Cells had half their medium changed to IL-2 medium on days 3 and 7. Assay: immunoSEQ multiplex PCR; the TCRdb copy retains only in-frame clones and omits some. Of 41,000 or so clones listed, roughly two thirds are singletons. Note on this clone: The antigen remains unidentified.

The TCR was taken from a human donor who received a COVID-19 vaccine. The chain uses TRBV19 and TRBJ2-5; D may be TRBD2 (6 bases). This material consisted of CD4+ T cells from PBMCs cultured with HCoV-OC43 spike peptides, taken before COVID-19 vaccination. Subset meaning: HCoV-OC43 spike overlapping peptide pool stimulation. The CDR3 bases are TGTGCCAGTAGTATCGGTGGAGGGGTGGAGACCCAGTACTTC. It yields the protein CASSIGGGVETQYF.